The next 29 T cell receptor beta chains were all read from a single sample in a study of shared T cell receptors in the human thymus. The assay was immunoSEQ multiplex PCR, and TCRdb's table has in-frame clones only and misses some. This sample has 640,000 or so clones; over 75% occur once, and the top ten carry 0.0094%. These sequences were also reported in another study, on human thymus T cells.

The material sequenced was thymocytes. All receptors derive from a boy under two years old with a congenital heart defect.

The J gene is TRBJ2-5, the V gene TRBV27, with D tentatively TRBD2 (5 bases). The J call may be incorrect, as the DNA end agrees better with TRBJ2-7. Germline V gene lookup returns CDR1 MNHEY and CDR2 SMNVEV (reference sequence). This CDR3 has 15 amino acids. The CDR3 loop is CASSLQRPYSYEQYF. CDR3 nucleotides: TGTGCCAGCAGTTTACAGCGGCCGTACTCCTACGAGCAGTACTTC.

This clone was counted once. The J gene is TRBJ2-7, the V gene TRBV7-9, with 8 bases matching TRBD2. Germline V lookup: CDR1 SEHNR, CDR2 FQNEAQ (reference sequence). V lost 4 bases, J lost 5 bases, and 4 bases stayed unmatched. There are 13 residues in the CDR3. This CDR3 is CASSSGLVDEQYF. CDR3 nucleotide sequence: TGTGCCAGCAGCTCGGGACTAGTTGACGAGCAGTACTTC.

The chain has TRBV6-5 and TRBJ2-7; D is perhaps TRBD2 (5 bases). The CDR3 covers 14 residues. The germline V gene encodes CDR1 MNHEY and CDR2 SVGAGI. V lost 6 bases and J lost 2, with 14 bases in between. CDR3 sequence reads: CASRLGAPTYEQYF. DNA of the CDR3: TGTGCCAGCAGACTGGGAGCACCTACCTACGAGCAGTACTTC.

The CDR3 reads CASRRLAEDPYYF. The CDR3 DNA reads TGTGCCAGCAGACGACTAGCGGAGGATCCCTACTACTTC. This chain links TRBV6-4 with TRBJ2-7, with 9 bases matching TRBD2. This CDR3 comprises 13 residues. The germline V gene has CDR1 MRHNA and CDR2 SNTAGT. V lost 6 bases and J lost 13; bases outside the gene matches: 13.

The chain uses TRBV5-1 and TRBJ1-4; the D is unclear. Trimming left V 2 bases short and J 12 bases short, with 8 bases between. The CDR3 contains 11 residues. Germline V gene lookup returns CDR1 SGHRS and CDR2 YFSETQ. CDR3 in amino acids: CASSLEGQLFF. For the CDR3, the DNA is TGCGCCAGCAGCTTAGAGGGTCAACTGTTTTTT.

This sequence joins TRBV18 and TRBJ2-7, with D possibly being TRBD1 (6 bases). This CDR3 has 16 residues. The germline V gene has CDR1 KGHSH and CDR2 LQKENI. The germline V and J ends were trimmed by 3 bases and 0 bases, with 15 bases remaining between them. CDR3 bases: TGTGCCAGCTCACCGATACGACAGGAGCTCTCCTACGAGCAGTACTTC. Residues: CASSPIRQELSYEQYF.

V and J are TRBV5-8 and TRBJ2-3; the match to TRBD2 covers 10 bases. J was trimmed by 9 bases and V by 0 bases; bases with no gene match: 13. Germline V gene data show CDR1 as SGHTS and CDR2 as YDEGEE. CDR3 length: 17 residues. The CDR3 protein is CASSLGLAGDGLGTQYF. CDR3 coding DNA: TGTGCCAGCAGCTTGGGCCTAGCGGGAGATGGATTAGGCACGCAGTATTTT.

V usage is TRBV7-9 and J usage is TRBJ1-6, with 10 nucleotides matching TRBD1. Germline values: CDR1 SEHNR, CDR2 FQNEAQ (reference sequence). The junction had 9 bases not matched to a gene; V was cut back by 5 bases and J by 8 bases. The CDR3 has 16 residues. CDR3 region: CASSRIRDRGDSPLHF. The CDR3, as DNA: TGTGCCAGCAGCCGAATCCGGGACAGGGGAGATTCACCCCTCCACTTT.

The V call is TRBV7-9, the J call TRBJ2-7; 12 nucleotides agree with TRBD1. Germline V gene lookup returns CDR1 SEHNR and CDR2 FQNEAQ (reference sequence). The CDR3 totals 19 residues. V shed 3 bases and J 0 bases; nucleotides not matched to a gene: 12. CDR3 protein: CASSLAIRDRGPSSYEQYF. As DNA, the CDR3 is TGTGCCAGCAGCTTGGCGATCCGGGACAGGGGGCCCTCCTCCTACGAGCAGTACTTC.

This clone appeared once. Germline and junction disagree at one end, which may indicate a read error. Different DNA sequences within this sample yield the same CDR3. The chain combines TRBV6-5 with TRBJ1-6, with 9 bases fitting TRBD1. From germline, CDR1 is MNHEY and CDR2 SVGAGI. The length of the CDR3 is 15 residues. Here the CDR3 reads CASSLDRGYNSPLHF. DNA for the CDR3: TGTGCCAGCAGTTTGGACAGGGGTTATAATTCCCCCCTCCACTTT.

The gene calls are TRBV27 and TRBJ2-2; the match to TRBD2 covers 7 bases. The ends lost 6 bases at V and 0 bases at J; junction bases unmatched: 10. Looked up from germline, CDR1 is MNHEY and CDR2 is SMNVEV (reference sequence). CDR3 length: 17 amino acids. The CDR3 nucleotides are TGTGCCAGCAGCCCCCCGAGCGGGGCAACGAACACCGGGGAGCTGTTTTTT. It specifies CASSPPSGATNTGELFF.

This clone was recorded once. CDR3 coding DNA: TGTGCCAGCACCGAAGCGGGGGGGAGGACGAGAAACACTGAAGCTTTCTTT. This codes for CASTEAGGRTRNTEAFF. The chain combines TRBV2 with TRBJ1-1; a weak D match, TRBD1 (5 bases). CDR3 size: 17 residues. Germline V gene sequence: CDR1 SNHLY, CDR2 FYNNEI. Trimming cost V 7 bases and J 2 bases, with 23 bases left between them.

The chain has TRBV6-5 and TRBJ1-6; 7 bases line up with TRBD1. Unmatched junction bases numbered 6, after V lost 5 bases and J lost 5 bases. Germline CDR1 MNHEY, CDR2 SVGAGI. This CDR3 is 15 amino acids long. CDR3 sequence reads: CASSHTGTDNSPLHF. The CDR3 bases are TGTGCCAGCAGTCACACCGGGACAGATAATTCACCCCTCCACTTT.

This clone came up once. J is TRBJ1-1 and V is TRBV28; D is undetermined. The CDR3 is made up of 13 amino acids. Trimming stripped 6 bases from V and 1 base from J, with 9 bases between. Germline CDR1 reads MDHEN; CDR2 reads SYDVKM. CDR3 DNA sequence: TGTGCCAGCAGACCACAACGGAACACTGAAGCTTTCTTT. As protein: CASRPQRNTEAFF.

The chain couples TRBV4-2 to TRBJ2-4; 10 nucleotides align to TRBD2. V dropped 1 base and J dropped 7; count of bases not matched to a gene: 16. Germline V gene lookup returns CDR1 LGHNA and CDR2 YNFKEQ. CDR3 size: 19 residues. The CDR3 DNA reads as TGTGCCAGCAGCCAAGCTGGTACCCAGCGGGGGGGCACAGGCAACATTCAGTACTTC. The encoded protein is CASSQAGTQRGGTGNIQYF.

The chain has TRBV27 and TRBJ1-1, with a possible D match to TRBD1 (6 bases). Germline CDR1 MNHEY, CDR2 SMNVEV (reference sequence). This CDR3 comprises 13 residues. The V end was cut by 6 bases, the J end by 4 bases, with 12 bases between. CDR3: CASSDRLCTEAFF. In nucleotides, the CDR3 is TGTGCCAGCAGCGACAGGTTGTGCACTGAAGCTTTCTTT.

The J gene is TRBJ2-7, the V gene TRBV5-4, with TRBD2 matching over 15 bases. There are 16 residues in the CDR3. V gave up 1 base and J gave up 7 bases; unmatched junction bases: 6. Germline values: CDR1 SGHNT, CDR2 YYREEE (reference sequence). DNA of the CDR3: TGTGCCAGCAGCTTGAGGACTAGCGGGAGGGTCTGGGAGCAGTACTTC. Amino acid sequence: CASSLRTSGRVWEQYF.

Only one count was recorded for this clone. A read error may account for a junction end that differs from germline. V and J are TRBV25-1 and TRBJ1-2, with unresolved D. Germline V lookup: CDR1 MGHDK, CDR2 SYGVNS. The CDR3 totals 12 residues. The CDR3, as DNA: TGTGCCAGCAGTGAATGGGGAGCCCCAAAACACTTC. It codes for CASSEWGAPKHF.

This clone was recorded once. The DNA for the CDR3 is TGTGCCAGCAGCTCGGACAGGGTGAACTATGGCTACACCTTC. This encodes CASSSDRVNYGYTF. This sequence joins TRBV5-4 and TRBJ1-2; TRBD1 matches at 8 bases. Germline-derived CDR1 and CDR2 are SGHNT and YYREEE (reference sequence). Trimming took 3 bases from V and 2 from J; bases not matched to a gene: 3. The CDR3 has 14 amino acids.

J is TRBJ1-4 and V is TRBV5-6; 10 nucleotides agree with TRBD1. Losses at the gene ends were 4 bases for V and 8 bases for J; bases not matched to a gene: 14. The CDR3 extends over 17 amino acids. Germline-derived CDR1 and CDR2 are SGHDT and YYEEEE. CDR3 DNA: TGTGCCAGCAGCAATAGACAGGGGGCTGAAAGGGGGGAAAAACTGTTTTTT. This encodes CASSNRQGAERGEKLFF. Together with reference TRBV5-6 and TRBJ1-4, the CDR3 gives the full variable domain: DAGVTQSPTHLIKTRGQQVTLRCSPKSGHDTVSWYQQALGQGPQFIFQYYEEEERQRGNFPDRFSGHQFPNYSSELNVNALLLGDSALYLCASSNRQGAERGEKLFFGSGTQLSVL.

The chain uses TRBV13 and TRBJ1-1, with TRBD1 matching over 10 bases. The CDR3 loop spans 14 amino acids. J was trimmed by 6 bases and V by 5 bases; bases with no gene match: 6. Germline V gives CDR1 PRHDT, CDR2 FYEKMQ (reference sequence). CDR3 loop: CASSPRQGAPEAFF. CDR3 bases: TGTGCCAGCAGCCCCCGACAGGGGGCCCCTGAAGCTTTCTTT.

Written as DNA, the CDR3 is TGTGCCACCTCCAGGGGTAGGATCAACAGGGACCGTCTTGAAGCTTTCTTT. Its protein is CATSRGRINRDRLEAFF. This sequence joins TRBV19 and TRBJ1-1, with a possible D match to TRBD1 (6 bases). CDR1 is LNHDA, CDR2 SQIVND, per germline (reference sequence). This CDR3 region has 17 residues. V shed 10 bases and J shed 7 bases, with 31 bases lying between them. The full variable domain, completed using reference TRBV19 and TRBJ1-1, is DGGITQSPKYLFRKEGQNVTLSCEQNLNHDAMYWYRQDPGQGLRLIYYSQIVNDFQKGDIAEGYSVSREKKESFPLTVTSAQKNPTAFYLCATSRGRINRDRLEAFFGQGTRLTVV.

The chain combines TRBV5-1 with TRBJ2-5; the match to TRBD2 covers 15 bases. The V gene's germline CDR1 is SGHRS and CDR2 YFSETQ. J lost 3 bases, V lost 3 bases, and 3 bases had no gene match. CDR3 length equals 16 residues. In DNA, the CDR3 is TGCGCCAGCAGCTCAGGGACTAGCGGGGGGAAAGAGACCCAGTACTTC. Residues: CASSSGTSGGKETQYF. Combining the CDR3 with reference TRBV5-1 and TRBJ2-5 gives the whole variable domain KAGVTQTPRYLIKTRGQQVTLSCSPISGHRSVSWYQQTPGQGLQFLFEYFSETQRNKGNFPGRFSGRQFSNSRSEMNVSTLELGDSALYLCASSSGTSGGKETQYFGPGTRLLVL.

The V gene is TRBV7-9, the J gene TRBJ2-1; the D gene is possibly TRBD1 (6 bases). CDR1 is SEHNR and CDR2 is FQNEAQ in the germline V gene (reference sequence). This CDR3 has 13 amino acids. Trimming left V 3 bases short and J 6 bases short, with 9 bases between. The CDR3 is CASSFRGGNEQFF. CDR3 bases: TGTGCCAGCAGCTTCAGGGGTGGCAATGAGCAGTTCTTC. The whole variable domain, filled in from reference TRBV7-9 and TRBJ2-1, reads DTGVSQNPRHKITKRGQNVTFRCDPISEHNRLYWYRQTLGQGPEFLTYFQNEAQLEKSRLLSDRFSAERPKGSFSTLEIQRTEQGDSAMYLCASSFRGGNEQFFGPGTRLTVL.

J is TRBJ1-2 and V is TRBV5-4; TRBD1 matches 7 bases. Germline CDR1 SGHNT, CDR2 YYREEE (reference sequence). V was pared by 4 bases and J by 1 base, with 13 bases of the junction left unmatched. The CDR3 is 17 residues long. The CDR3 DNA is TGTGCCAGCAGCCGACCGGCCGGGGACAGCTATAACTATGGCTACACCTTC. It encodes CASSRPAGDSYNYGYTF.

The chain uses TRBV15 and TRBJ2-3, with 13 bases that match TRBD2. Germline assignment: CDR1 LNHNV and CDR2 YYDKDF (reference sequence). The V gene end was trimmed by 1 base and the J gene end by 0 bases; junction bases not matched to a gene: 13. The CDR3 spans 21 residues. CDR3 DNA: TGTGCCACCAGCAGAGGTCGATCGACTAGCGGGAGGTTAGATAGCACAGATACGCAGTATTTT. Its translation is CATSRGRSTSGRLDSTDTQYF.

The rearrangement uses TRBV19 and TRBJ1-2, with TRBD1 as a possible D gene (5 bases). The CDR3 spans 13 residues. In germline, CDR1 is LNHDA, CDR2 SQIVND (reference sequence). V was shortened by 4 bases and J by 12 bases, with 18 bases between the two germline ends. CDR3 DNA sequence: TGTGCCAGTAGTACCCCGTCGACGGGGGGGGACACCTTC. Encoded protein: CASSTPSTGGDTF.

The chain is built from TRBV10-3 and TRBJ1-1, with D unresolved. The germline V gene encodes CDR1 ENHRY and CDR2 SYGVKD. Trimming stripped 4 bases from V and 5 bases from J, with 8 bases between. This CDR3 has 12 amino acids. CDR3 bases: TGTGCCATCAGTGGCTCCGGGACTGAAGCTTTCTTT. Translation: CAISGSGTEAFF.

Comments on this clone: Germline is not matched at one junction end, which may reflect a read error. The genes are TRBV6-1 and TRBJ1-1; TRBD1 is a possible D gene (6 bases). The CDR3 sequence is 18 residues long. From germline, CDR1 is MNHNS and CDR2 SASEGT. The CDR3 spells CASSGARMRGQRNAEAFF. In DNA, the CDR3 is TGTGCCAGCAGTGGAGCTAGGATGCGTGGACAGAGGAACGCTGAAGCTTTCTTT.